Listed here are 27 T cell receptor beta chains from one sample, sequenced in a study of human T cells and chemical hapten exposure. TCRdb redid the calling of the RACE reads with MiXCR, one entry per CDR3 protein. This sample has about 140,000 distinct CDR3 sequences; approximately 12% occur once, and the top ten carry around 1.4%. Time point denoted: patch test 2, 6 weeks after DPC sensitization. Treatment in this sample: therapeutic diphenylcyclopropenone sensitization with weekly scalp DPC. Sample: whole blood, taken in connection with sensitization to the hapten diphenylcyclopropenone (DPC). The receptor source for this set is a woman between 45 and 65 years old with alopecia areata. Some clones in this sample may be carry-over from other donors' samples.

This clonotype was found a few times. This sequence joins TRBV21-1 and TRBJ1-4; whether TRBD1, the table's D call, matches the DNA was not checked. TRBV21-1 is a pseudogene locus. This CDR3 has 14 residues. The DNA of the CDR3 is TGTGCCAGCAGCATACAGGGGGCTAATGAAAAACTGTTTTTT. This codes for CASSIQGANEKLFF.

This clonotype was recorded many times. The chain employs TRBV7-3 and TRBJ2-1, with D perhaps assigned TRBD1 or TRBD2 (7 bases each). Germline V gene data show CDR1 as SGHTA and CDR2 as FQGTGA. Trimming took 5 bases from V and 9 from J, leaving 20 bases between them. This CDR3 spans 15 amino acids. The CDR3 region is CASSQQRGRQGEQFF. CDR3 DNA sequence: TGTGCCAGCAGCCAGCAGCGGGGTCGACAGGGTGAGCAGTTCTTC.

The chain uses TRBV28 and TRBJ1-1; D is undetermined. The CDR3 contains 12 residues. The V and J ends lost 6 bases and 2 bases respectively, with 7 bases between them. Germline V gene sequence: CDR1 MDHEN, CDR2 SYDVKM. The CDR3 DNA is TGTGCCAGCAGGCTTGCCAACACTGAAGCTTTCTTT. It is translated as CASRLANTEAFF. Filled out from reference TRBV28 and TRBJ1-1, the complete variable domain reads DVKVTQSSRYLVKRTGEKVFLECVQDMDHENMFWYRQDPGLGLRLIYFSYDVKMKEKGDIPEGYSVSREKKERFSLILESASTNQTSMYLCASRLANTEAFFGQGTRLTVV.

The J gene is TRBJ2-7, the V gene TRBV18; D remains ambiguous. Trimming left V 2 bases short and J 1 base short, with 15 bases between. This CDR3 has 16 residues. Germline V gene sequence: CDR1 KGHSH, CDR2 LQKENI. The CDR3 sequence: CASSPDHTFGSYEQYF. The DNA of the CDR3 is TGTGCCAGCTCACCAGATCATACTTTCGGGTCCTACGAGCAGTACTTC.

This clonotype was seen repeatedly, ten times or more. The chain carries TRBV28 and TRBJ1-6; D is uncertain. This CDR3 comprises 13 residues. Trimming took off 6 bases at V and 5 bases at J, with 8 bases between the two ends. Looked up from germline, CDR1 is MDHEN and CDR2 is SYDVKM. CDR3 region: CASSKGNNSPLHF. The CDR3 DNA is TGTGCCAGCAGCAAGGGCAATAATTCACCCCTCCACTTT.

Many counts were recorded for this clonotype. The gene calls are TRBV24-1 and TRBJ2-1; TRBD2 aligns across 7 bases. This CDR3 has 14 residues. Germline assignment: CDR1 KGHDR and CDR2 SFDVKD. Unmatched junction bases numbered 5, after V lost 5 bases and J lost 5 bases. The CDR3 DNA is TGTGCCACCAGTGCCCCTAGCGGCAACAATGAGCAGTTCTTC. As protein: CATSAPSGNNEQFF.

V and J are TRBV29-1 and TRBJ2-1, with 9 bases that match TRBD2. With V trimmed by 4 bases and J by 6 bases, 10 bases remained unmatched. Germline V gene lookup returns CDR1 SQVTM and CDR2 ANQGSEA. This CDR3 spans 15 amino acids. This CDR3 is CSVALGGAGGNEQFF. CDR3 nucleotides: TGCAGCGTTGCCCTCGGGGGAGCGGGAGGCAATGAGCAGTTCTTC.

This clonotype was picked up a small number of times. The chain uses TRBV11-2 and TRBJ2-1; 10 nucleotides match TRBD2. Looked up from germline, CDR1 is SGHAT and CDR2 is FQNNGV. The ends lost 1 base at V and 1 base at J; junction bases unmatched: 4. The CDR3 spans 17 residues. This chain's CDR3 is CASSLVQREGSYNEQFF. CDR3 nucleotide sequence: TGTGCCAGCAGCTTAGTCCAGCGGGAGGGGTCCTACAATGAGCAGTTCTTC. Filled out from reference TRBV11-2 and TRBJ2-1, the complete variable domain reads EAGVAQSPRYKIIEKRQSVAFWCNPISGHATLYWYQQILGQGPKLLIQFQNNGVVDDSQLPKDRFSAERLKGVDSTLKIQPAKLEDSAVYLCASSLVQREGSYNEQFFGPGTRLTVL.

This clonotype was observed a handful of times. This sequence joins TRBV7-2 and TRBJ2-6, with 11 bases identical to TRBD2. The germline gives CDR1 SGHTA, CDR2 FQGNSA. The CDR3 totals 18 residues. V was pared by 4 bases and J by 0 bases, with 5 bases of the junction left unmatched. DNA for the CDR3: TGTGCCAGCAGCTACCCGACTAGCGGGGCCTCTGGGGCCAACGTCCTGACTTTC. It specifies CASSYPTSGASGANVLTF. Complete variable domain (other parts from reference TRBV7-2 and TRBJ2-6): GAGVSQSPSNKVTEKGKDVELRCDPISGHTALYWYRQSLGQGLEFLIYFQGNSAPDKSGLPSDRFSAERTGGSVSTLTIQRTQQEDSAVYLCASSYPTSGASGANVLTFGAGSRLTVL.

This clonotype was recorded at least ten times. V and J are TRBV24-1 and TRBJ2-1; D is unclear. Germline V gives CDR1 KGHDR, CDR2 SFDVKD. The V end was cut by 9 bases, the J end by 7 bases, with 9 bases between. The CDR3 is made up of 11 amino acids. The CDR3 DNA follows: TGTGCCACCTCCCAACTTAATGAGCAGTTCTTC. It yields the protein CATSQLNEQFF.

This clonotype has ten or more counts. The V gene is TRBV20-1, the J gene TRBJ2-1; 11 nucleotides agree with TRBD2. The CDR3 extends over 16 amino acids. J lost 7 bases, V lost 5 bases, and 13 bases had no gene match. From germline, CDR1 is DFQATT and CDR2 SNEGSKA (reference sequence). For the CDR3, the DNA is TGCAGTGCTTCCTCTAGCGGGAGGCCCAATTGGAATGAGCAGTTCTTC. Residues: CSASSSGRPNWNEQFF.

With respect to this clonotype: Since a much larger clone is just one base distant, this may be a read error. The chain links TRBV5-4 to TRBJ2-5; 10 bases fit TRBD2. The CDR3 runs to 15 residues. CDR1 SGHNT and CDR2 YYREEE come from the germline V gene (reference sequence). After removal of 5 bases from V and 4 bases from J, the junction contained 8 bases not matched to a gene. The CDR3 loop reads CASSTASGSRETQYF. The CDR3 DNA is TGTGCCAGCAGTACGGCTAGCGGGAGCCGAGAGACCCAGTACTTC.

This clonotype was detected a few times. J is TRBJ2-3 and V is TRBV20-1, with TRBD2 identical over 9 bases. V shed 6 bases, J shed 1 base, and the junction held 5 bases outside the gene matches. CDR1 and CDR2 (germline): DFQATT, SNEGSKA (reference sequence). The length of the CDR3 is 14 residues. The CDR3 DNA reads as TGCAGTGCCCCGCGGGGGGGTGGCACAGATACGCAGTATTTT. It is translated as CSAPRGGGTDTQYF.

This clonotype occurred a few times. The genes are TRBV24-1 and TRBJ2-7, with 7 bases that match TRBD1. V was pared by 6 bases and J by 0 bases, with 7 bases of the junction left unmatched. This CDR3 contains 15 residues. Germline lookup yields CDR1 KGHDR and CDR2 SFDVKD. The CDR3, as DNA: TGTGCCACCAGTAAGGGACAGATAAGCTCCTACGAGCAGTACTTC. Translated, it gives CATSKGQISSYEQYF.

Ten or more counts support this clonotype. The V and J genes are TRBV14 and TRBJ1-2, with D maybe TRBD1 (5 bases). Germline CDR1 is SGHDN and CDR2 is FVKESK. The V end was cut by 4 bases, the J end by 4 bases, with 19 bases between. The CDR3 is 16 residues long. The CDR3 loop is CASSPGGTGGVYGYTF. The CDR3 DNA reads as TGTGCCAGCAGCCCCGGCGGCACGGGGGGGGTCTATGGCTACACCTTC.

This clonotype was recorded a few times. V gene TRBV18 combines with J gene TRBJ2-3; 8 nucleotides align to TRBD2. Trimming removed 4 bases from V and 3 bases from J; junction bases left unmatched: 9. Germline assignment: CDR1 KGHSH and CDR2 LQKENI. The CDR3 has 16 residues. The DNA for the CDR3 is TGTGCCAGCTCACTGAGCGGGAGCGGTGGAACAGATACGCAGTATTTT. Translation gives CASSLSGSGGTDTQYF.

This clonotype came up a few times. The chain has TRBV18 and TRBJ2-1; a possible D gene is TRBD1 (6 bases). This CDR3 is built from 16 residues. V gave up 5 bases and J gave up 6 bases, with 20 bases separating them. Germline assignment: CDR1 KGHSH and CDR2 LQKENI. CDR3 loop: CASSLRQAQSINEQFF. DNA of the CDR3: TGTGCCAGCTCATTAAGACAGGCGCAATCAATCAATGAGCAGTTCTTC. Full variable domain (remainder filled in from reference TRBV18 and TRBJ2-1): NAGVMQNPRHLVRRRGQEARLRCSPMKGHSHVYWYRQLPEEGLKFMVYLQKENIIDESGMPKERFSAEFPKEGPSILRIQQVVRGDSAAYFCASSLRQAQSINEQFFGPGTRLTVL.

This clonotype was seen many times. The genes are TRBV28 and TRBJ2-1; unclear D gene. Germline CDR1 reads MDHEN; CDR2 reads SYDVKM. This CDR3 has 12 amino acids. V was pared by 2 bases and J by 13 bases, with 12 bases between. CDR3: CASSLETSSQFF. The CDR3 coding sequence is TGTGCCAGCAGTTTAGAGACGAGTAGCCAGTTCTTC. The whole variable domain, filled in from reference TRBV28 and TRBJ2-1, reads DVKVTQSSRYLVKRTGEKVFLECVQDMDHENMFWYRQDPGLGLRLIYFSYDVKMKEKGDIPEGYSVSREKKERFSLILESASTNQTSMYLCASSLETSSQFFGPGTRLTVL.

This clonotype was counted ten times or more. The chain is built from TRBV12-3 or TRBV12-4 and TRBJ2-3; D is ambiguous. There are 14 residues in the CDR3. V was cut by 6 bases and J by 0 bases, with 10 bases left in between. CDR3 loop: CASSVTPSTDTQYF. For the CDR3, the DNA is TGTGCCAGCAGCGTCACCCCTAGCACAGATACGCAGTATTTT.

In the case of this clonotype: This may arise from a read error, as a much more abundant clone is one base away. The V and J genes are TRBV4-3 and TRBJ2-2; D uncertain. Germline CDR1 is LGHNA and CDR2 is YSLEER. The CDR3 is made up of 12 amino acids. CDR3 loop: CTSSPKPGELFF. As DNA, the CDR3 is TGCACCAGCAGCCCTAAACCCGGGGAGCTGTTTTTT.

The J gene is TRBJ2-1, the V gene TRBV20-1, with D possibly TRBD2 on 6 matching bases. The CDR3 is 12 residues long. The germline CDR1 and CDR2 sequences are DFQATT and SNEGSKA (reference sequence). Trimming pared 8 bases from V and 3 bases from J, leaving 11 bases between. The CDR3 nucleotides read TGCAGTCCCATGGAGGGCTACAATGAGCAGTTCTTC. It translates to CSPMEGYNEQFF.

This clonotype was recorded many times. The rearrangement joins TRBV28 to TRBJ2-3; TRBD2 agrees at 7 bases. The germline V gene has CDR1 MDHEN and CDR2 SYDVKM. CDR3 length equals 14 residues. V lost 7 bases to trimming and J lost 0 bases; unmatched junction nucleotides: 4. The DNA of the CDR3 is TGTGCCAGCACAACGGGAGGTAGCACAGATACGCAGTATTTT. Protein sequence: CASTTGGSTDTQYF.

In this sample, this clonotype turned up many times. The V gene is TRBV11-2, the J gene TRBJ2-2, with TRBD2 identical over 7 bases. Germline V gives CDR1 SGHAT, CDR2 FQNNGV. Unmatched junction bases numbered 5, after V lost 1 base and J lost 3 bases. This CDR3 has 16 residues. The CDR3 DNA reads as TGTGCCAGCAGCTTAGCAGGCGGGAGCCACACCGGGGAGCTGTTTTTT. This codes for CASSLAGGSHTGELFF.

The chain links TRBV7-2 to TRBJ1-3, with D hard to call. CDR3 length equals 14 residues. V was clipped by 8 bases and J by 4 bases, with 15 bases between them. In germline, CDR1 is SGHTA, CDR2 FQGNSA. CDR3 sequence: CASSLQAAGNTIYF. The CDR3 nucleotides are TGTGCCAGCTCACTACAAGCGGCCGGAAACACCATATATTTT. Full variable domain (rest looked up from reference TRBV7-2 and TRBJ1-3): GAGVSQSPSNKVTEKGKDVELRCDPISGHTALYWYRQSLGQGLEFLIYFQGNSAPDKSGLPSDRFSAERTGGSVSTLTIQRTQQEDSAVYLCASSLQAAGNTIYFGEGSWLTVV.

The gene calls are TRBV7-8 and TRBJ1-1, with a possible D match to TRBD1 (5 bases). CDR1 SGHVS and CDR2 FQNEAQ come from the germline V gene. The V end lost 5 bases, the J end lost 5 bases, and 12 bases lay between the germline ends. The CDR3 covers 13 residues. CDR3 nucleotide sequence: TGTGCCAGCAGCCCAGGGACGTTTACTGAAGCTTTCTTT. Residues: CASSPGTFTEAFF.

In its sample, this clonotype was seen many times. The CDR3 DNA sequence: TGCAGCGCCCGAGGGGCTAGCGGGAGCCCGAGCTCCTACGAGCAGTACTTC. It specifies CSARGASGSPSSYEQYF. The J gene is TRBJ2-7, the V gene TRBV29-1; 10 positions agree with TRBD2. Germline CDR1 SQVTM, CDR2 ANQGSEA. The trim removed 7 bases at V and 0 bases at J, leaving 15 bases unmatched. This CDR3 is 17 amino acids long.

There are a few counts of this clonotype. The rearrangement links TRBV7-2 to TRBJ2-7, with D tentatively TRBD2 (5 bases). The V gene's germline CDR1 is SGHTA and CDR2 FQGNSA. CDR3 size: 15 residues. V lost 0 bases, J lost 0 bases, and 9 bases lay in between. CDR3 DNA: TGTGCCAGCAGCTTAGCTATAGGGAGCTCCTACGAGCAGTACTTC. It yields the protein CASSLAIGSSYEQYF. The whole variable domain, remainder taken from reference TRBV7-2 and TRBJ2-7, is GAGVSQSPSNKVTEKGKDVELRCDPISGHTALYWYRQSLGQGLEFLIYFQGNSAPDKSGLPSDRFSAERTGGSVSTLTIQRTQQEDSAVYLCASSLAIGSSYEQYFGPGTRLTVT.